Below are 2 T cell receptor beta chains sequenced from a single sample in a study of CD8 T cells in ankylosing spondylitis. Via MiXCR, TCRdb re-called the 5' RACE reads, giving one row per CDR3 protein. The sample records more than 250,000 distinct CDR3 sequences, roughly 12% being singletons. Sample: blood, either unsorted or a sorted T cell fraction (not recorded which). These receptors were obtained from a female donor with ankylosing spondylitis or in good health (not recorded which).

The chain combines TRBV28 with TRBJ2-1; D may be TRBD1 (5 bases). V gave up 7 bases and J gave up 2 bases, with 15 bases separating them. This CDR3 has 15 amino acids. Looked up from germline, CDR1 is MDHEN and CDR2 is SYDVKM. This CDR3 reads CASTHATVPYNEQFF. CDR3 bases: TGTGCCAGCACTCACGCGACAGTGCCCTACAATGAGCAGTTCTTC.

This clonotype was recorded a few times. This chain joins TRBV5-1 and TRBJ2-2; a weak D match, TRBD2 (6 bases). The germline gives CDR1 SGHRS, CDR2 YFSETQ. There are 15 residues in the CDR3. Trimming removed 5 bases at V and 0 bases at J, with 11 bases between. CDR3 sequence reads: CASSIGTSNTGELFF. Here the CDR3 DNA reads TGCGCCAGCAGTATCGGGACTTCGAACACCGGGGAGCTGTTTTTT.